One sample yielded the 10 T cell receptor beta chains listed below, sequenced in a study of shared clonotypes between healthy human individuals. Sequencing was performed with immunoSEQ multiplex PCR; in TCRdb, only in-frame clones are kept and a portion is missing. The table records about 2 million clones, about 95% of them present only once. CD45RO-negative, CCR7-selected cells formed the naive CD8 fraction, which excluded terminally differentiated effector memory CD45RA+ cells. Specimen: naive CD8+ T cells sorted from blood. Source of these receptors: a man aged 18-30 years in good health.

The gene calls are TRBV7-9 and TRBJ2-1; the match to TRBD2 covers 11 bases. Germline V gene data show CDR1 as SEHNR and CDR2 as FQNEAQ (reference sequence). V shed 5 bases and J 9 bases; nucleotides not matched to a gene: 9. The CDR3 runs 15 residues. CDR3 amino acids: CASSPLLAGDIEQFF. CDR3 DNA: TGTGCCAGCAGCCCTCTACTAGCGGGGGATATTGAGCAGTTCTTC.

This rearrangement joins TRBV27 to TRBJ1-2; D remains ambiguous. Germline V gives CDR1 MNHEY, CDR2 SMNVEV (reference sequence). Trimming pared 3 bases from V and 3 bases from J, leaving 8 bases between. This CDR3 is 13 amino acids long. The CDR3 loop reads CASSFAEDYGYTF. DNA for the CDR3: TGTGCCAGCAGTTTCGCAGAAGACTATGGCTACACCTTC.

The rearrangement joins TRBV29-1 to TRBJ2-7, with D perhaps matching TRBD1 or TRBD2 (7 bases each). CDR1 is SQVTM and CDR2 is ANQGSEA in the germline V gene. Trimming pared 3 bases from V and 5 bases from J, leaving 14 bases between. The CDR3 is made up of 13 amino acids. CDR3 in DNA: TGCAGCGTTGACGACAGGGAGGGGGACGAGCAGTACTTC. This codes for CSVDDREGDEQYF.

The gene calls are TRBV11-3 and TRBJ2-1; 12 positions agree with TRBD2. The CDR3 covers 15 residues. In germline, CDR1 is SGHNT, CDR2 YENEEA. Losses at the gene ends were 3 bases for V and 5 bases for J; bases not matched to a gene: 2. CDR3 in amino acids: CASSFASGGDNEQFF. CDR3 bases: TGTGCCAGCAGCTTTGCTAGCGGGGGGGACAATGAGCAGTTCTTC. Looking up the rest from reference TRBV11-3 and TRBJ2-1 gives the full variable domain: EAGVVQSPRYKIIEKKQPVAFWCNPISGHNTLYWYLQNLGQGPELLIRYENEEAVDDSQLPKDRFSAERLKGVDSTLKIQPAELGDSAVYLCASSFASGGDNEQFFGPGTRLTVL.

This sequence joins TRBV7-9 and TRBJ1-5; D unresolved. Germline V gene data show CDR1 as SEHNR and CDR2 as FQNEAQ (reference sequence). V lost 6 bases and J 4 bases, leaving 16 bases between the germline ends. The CDR3 runs 15 residues. CDR3 sequence reads: CASSHAVEPNQPQHF. DNA of the CDR3: TGTGCCAGCAGTCATGCAGTTGAGCCGAATCAGCCCCAGCATTTT.

This sequence joins TRBV28 and TRBJ1-2; no clear D gene. The length of the CDR3 is 8 residues. Germline CDR1 and CDR2: MDHEN and SYDVKM. Trimming removed 9 bases at V and 8 bases at J, with 4 bases between. CDR3 sequence: CARGGYTF. For the CDR3, the DNA is TGTGCCAGGGGAGGCTACACCTTC.

The rearrangement joins TRBV27 to TRBJ1-2; 7 bases map to TRBD1. Per germline, CDR1 MNHEY and CDR2 SMNVEV (reference sequence). Trimming took 6 bases from V and 5 from J; bases not matched to a gene: 15. The CDR3 contains 16 residues. CDR3 amino acids: CASSSSTGRDRYGYTF. CDR3 DNA: TGTGCCAGCAGCTCATCGACAGGGCGGGATAGATATGGCTACACCTTC.

This rearrangement joins TRBV28 to TRBJ1-5; D might be TRBD1 (5 bases). The CDR3 loop spans 15 amino acids. Trimming cost V 6 bases and J 2 bases, with 14 bases left between them. Germline values: CDR1 MDHEN, CDR2 SYDVKM. The CDR3 reads CASSPGEVGNQPQHF. DNA for the CDR3: TGTGCCAGCAGCCCGGGGGAGGTGGGCAATCAGCCCCAGCATTTT.

The genes are TRBV6-5 and TRBJ2-3; 7 nucleotides match TRBD2. Germline CDR1 and CDR2: MNHEY and SVGAGI. The J segment lost 6 bases and the V segment lost 0 bases, leaving 6 bases of the junction unmatched. The CDR3 totals 15 residues. CDR3: CASSYSGEGMDTQYF. The DNA for the CDR3 is TGTGCCAGCAGTTACTCGGGGGAGGGCATGGATACGCAGTATTTT.

The CDR3 sequence is CASSVRGRPYNEQFF. CDR3 nucleotide sequence: TGTGCCAGCAGCGTCCGGGGGAGACCTTACAATGAGCAGTTCTTC. The chain links TRBV9 to TRBJ2-1; D may be TRBD2 (6 bases). This CDR3 has 15 amino acids. Per germline, CDR1 SGDLS and CDR2 YYNGEE. Trimming shortened V by 2 bases and J by 4 bases, and 13 bases separated the two germline ends.